A single sample is the source of the 18 T cell receptor beta chains below, sequenced in a study of OX40 agonist ivuxolimab in advanced cancers. The protocol was immunoSEQ multiplex PCR, while the TCRdb copy is restricted to in-frame clones and leaves out a portion. The sample shows about 19,000 clones, 77% of them seen only once. Specimen: CD4+ or CD8+ T cells sorted from blood, collected in a trial of the OX40 agonist ivuxolimab. These receptors originate from an adult with an advanced solid tumor such as melanoma, head and neck, liver or kidney cancer.

The rearrangement links TRBV27 to TRBJ2-1; 12 bases line up with TRBD2. The CDR3 length is 15 residues. Germline CDR1 reads MNHEY; CDR2 reads SMNVEV (reference sequence). J gave up 7 bases and V 5 bases, and 6 bases lay outside the gene matches. For the CDR3, the DNA is TGTGCCAGCAGTCTTTCTAGCGGGGGGGTTAATGAGCAGTTCTTC. It is translated as CASSLSSGGVNEQFF.

The rearrangement joins TRBV6-5 to TRBJ1-4, with D possibly being TRBD1 (5 bases). The germline gives CDR1 MNHEY, CDR2 SVGAGI. V lost 0 bases to trimming and J lost 12 bases, with 14 bases between them. The CDR3 covers 14 residues. Written as DNA, the CDR3 is TGTGCCAGCAGTTACTCGACGGGGGGGGAGGAACTGTTTTTT. It encodes CASSYSTGGEELFF.

V and J are TRBV4-3 and TRBJ2-3; 11 bases fit TRBD2. CDR1 is LGHNA, CDR2 YSLEER, per germline. The CDR3 extends over 20 amino acids. The J segment lost 3 bases and the V segment lost 4 bases, leaving 18 bases of the junction unmatched. The CDR3 nucleotides read TGCGCCAGCAGCCCATCCCCCCCTCACACAACTAGCGGGAGAACAGATACGCAGTATTTT. Translated: CASSPSPPHTTSGRTDTQYF.

The J gene is TRBJ1-5, the V gene TRBV5-8; the match to TRBD1 covers 8 bases. The CDR3 covers 14 residues. The ends lost 5 bases at V and 5 bases at J; junction bases unmatched: 6. Per the germline V gene, CDR1 is SGHTS and CDR2 is YDEGEE. The CDR3 DNA follows: TGTGCCAGCAGAAGTCGACAGGGGTATCAGCCCCAGCATTTT. Protein sequence: CASRSRQGYQPQHF. The complete variable domain, with remaining parts taken from reference TRBV5-8 and TRBJ1-5, reads EAGVTQSPTHLIKTRGQQATLRCSPISGHTSVYWYQQALGLGLQFLLWYDEGEERNRGNFPPRFSGRQFPNYSSELNVNALELEDSALYLCASRSRQGYQPQHFGDGTRLSIL.

The gene calls are TRBV25-1 and TRBJ1-1; D remains unclear. The ends were cut back, 8 bases at V and 0 bases at J, with 13 bases in the middle. Germline values: CDR1 MGHDK, CDR2 SYGVNS. The CDR3 has 14 residues. The CDR3 sequence: CASRRRGLNTEAFF. The DNA for the CDR3 is TGTGCCAGCCGACGTCGGGGTCTGAACACTGAAGCTTTCTTT.

Comment on this clone: A much larger clone lies one base from this, so it may be a read error. The rearrangement links TRBV5-6 to TRBJ2-5, with D possibly being TRBD1 or TRBD2 (5 bases each). The CDR3 is made up of 14 amino acids. The V gene's germline CDR1 is SGHDT and CDR2 YYEEEE. CDR3 sequence: CASSLSGTTYEQHF. The CDR3 DNA sequence: TGTGCCAGCAGCTTGTCAGGGACGACCTACGAGCAGCACTTC. The full variable domain, completed using reference TRBV5-6 and TRBJ2-5, is DAGVTQSPTHLIKTRGQQVTLRCSPKSGHDTVSWYQQALGQGPQFIFQYYEEEERQRGNFPDRFSGHQFPNYSSELNVNALLLGDSALYLCASSLSGTTYEQHFGPGTRLLVL.

The rearrangement links TRBV6-5 to TRBJ2-6, with D perhaps assigned TRBD1 or TRBD2 (5 bases each). The CDR3 contains 16 residues. V lost 0 bases to trimming and J lost 3 bases, with 9 bases between them. Per germline, CDR1 MNHEY and CDR2 SVGAGI. The CDR3 here is CASSYSSGSGANVLTF. CDR3 DNA sequence: TGTGCCAGCAGTTACTCATCAGGGAGTGGGGCCAACGTCCTGACTTTC.

This clone was observed a few times. This sequence joins TRBV5-5 and TRBJ2-7; 9 bases fit TRBD1. The CDR3 consists of 15 residues. The V segment lost 4 bases and the J segment 0 bases; nucleotides outside the gene matches: 5. Germline values: CDR1 SGHKS, CDR2 YYEKEE (reference sequence). CDR3 nucleotides: TGTGCCAGCAGCATCGGACAGGGGAGCTCCTACGAGCAGTACTTC. Translation gives CASSIGQGSSYEQYF.

This clone was detected a few times. V and J are TRBV5-5 and TRBJ2-1, with a tentative D call TRBD1 (5 bases). This CDR3 region has 15 residues. Germline V lookup: CDR1 SGHKS, CDR2 YYEKEE (reference sequence). The germline V and J ends were trimmed by 0 bases and 9 bases, with 16 bases remaining between them. CDR3 region: CASSLGGGVYVEQFF. CDR3 DNA sequence: TGTGCCAGCAGCTTGGGGGGCGGAGTATATGTTGAGCAGTTCTTC.

This clone is medium-sized in the sample. The rearrangement links TRBV4-2 to TRBJ2-1, with 12 bases identical to TRBD2. This CDR3 is 15 amino acids long. The V gene end was trimmed by 2 bases and the J gene end by 5 bases; junction bases not matched to a gene: 1. CDR1 is LGHNA, CDR2 YNFKEQ, per germline. DNA of the CDR3: TGTGCCAGCAGCCAACTAGCGGGGGGGAACAATGAGCAGTTCTTC. Protein: CASSQLAGGNNEQFF.

This sequence joins TRBV4-1 and TRBJ1-1; D unresolved. The CDR3 is made up of 13 amino acids. CDR1 is MGHRA and CDR2 is YSYEKL in the germline V gene. V shed 1 base and J shed 10 bases, with 13 bases lying between them. The CDR3 nucleotides are TGCGCCAGCAGCCAAGCCTTTGGGTTCTCAGCTTTCTTT. Translating gives CASSQAFGFSAFF.

This sequence joins TRBV28 and TRBJ2-5, with 8 positions matching TRBD2. The CDR3 is 15 residues long. V lost 3 bases and J lost 4; bases outside the gene matches: 7. CDR1 is MDHEN and CDR2 is SYDVKM in the germline V gene. The CDR3 sequence is CASSFSGERVETQYF. In DNA form, the CDR3 reads TGTGCCAGCAGTTTTAGCGGGGAGCGGGTAGAGACCCAGTACTTC.

The chain uses TRBV7-9 and TRBJ2-7, with D possibly being TRBD1 (5 bases). The germline CDR1 and CDR2 sequences are SEHNR and FQNEAQ (reference sequence). This CDR3 has 12 residues. V was cut by 2 bases and J by 3 bases, with 5 bases left in between. CDR3: CASSLRGYEQYF. Written as DNA, the CDR3 is TGTGCCAGCAGCTTAAGGGGCTACGAGCAGTACTTC.

The chain uses TRBV4-1 and TRBJ1-5, with D tentatively TRBD1 (5 bases). The CDR3 is 14 residues long. Germline V lookup: CDR1 MGHRA, CDR2 YSYEKL. V was shortened by 5 bases and J by 6 bases, with 14 bases between the two germline ends. CDR3 amino acids: CASSLGGSVQPQHF. CDR3 bases: TGCGCCAGCAGCTTGGGGGGTAGCGTTCAGCCCCAGCATTTT.

This clone was seen only a few times. V and J are TRBV7-3 and TRBJ1-2, with a tentative D call TRBD1 (6 bases). Per the germline V gene, CDR1 is SGHTA and CDR2 is FQGTGA. The CDR3 has 15 amino acids. V lost 4 bases, J lost 6 bases, and 18 bases lay in between. The CDR3 loop reads CASSSTPGRTDGYTF. CDR3 sequence (DNA): TGTGCCAGCAGCTCCACGCCGGGACGGACAGATGGCTACACCTTC.

This clone was counted once. The rearrangement uses TRBV19 and TRBJ1-5; 8 nucleotides align to TRBD1. The CDR3 loop spans 13 amino acids. From germline, CDR1 is LNHDA and CDR2 SQIVND (reference sequence). J was trimmed by 8 bases and V by 6 bases; bases with no gene match: 6. The CDR3 is CASRGQGLKPQHF. DNA of the CDR3: TGTGCCAGTAGAGGACAGGGTTTGAAGCCCCAGCATTTT.

The chain carries TRBV9 and TRBJ2-2, with D possibly matching TRBD1 (6 bases). Trimming left V 4 bases short and J 2 bases short, with 18 bases between. The CDR3 sequence is 17 residues long. In germline, CDR1 is SGDLS, CDR2 YYNGEE. As DNA, the CDR3 is TGTGCCAGCAGCTTCCCAAACAGGGAACCTAACACCGGGGAGCTGTTTTTT. It yields the protein CASSFPNREPNTGELFF.

This chain connects TRBV5-4 to TRBJ2-7; D is undetermined. CDR3 length: 12 residues. Germline V gene sequence: CDR1 SGHNT, CDR2 YYREEE (reference sequence). Trimming cost V 0 bases and J 4 bases, with 5 bases left between them. CDR3 in amino acids: CASSLEQYEQYF. In DNA form, the CDR3 reads TGTGCCAGCAGCTTGGAACAATACGAGCAGTACTTC.